This TCR beta chain came from a study of cytomegalovirus exposure and HLA in healthy donors. PCR amplification relied on 60 Vbeta primers (plus 13 Jbeta primers). The data were produced by immunoSEQ multiplex PCR, yet TCRdb's version contains in-frame clones alone and is incomplete. The sample has some 54,000 clones, approximately 80% seen once. The germline V gene encodes CDR1 MNHNY and CDR2 SVGAGI (reference sequence). Trimming at V came to 3 bases and at J to 6 bases, leaving 4 bases not matched to a gene. The CDR3 runs to 15 residues. Sample: PBMCs. The source of this sequence is a male donor in good health and CMV-seronegative. The chain uses TRBV6-6 and TRBJ2-1, with TRBD1 matching 11 bases. In DNA form, the CDR3 reads TGTGCCAGCAGTTATCTAGGGACAGGGGGCAATGAGCAGTTCTTC. Its protein is CASSYLGTGGNEQFF.